The 25 T cell receptor beta chains in this list originate from one sample, sequenced in a study of blood T cell repertoires in COVID-19. Clones were sequenced by immunoSEQ multiplex PCR, and TCRdb holds only the in-frame ones, with some missing. The sample comprises more than 250,000 clones, about 87% of which are singletons, and around 9.2% rests with the top ten. The sequencing sample was made of peripheral blood. The receptors come from a human donor in a cohort sampled during active COVID-19.

The rearrangement joins TRBV28 to TRBJ1-2; 7 bases match TRBD1. Germline CDR1 is MDHEN and CDR2 is SYDVKM. V lost 4 bases, J lost 5 bases, and 7 bases stayed unmatched. The CDR3 runs to 14 residues. The CDR3 nucleotides are TGTGCCAGCAGTTCAGGGACAGTCCTATATGGCTACACCTTC. It yields the protein CASSSGTVLYGYTF.

CDR3 amino acids: CATSTWSQGVNQPQHF. The CDR3 coding sequence is TGTGCCACCAGCACCTGGTCGCAGGGGGTGAATCAGCCCCAGCATTTT. The rearrangement joins TRBV15 to TRBJ1-5; 7 nucleotides align to TRBD1. From germline, CDR1 is LNHNV and CDR2 YYDKDF (reference sequence). Trimming took 4 bases from V and 4 from J; bases not matched to a gene: 10. The CDR3 length is 16 residues.

The V gene is TRBV18, the J gene TRBJ2-2, with 7 bases fitting TRBD2. Germline-derived CDR1 and CDR2 are KGHSH and LQKENI. The CDR3 is 14 amino acids. J lost 0 bases, V lost 8 bases, and 3 bases had no gene match. The CDR3 DNA reads as TGTGCCAGCCTTAGCGGGTCGAACACCGGGGAGCTGTTTTTT. This sequence encodes CASLSGSNTGELFF.

This chain uses TRBV13 with TRBJ2-3, with a possible D match to TRBD1 (5 bases). V gave up 5 bases and J gave up 7 bases, with 19 bases separating them. The germline gives CDR1 PRHDT, CDR2 FYEKMQ (reference sequence). The CDR3 runs 15 residues. CDR3 DNA sequence: TGTGCCAGCAGCCGCATGGGGCATCCCGTGTATACGCAGTATTTT. Translating gives CASSRMGHPVYTQYF.

The V gene is TRBV5-1, the J gene TRBJ2-1; D may be TRBD1 (6 bases). V lost 0 bases and J 2 bases, leaving 12 bases between the germline ends. The CDR3 spans 16 residues. The germline V gene encodes CDR1 SGHRS and CDR2 YFSETQ. For the CDR3, the DNA is TGCGCCAGCAGCTTGGCAGGGGCAGGAACCTACAATGAGCAGTTCTTC. This gives the protein CASSLAGAGTYNEQFF.

The chain combines TRBV21-1 with TRBJ2-7; TRBD1 is the table's D call, not checked against the DNA. TRBV21-1 is labeled a pseudogene. The CDR3 spans 14 residues. This CDR3 reads CASSIGADRVEQYF. CDR3 nucleotides: TGTGCCAGCAGCATTGGGGCAGACAGGGTCGAGCAGTACTTC.

V and J are TRBV10-3 and TRBJ2-3; 7 bases line up with TRBD2. This CDR3 is 13 amino acids long. Germline loops: CDR1 ENHRY, CDR2 SYGVKD. The trim removed 9 bases at V and 2 bases at J, leaving 5 bases unmatched. CDR3 nucleotides: TGTGCCATAAGCGGGGCTACCACAGATACGCAGTATTTT. Amino acid sequence: CAISGATTDTQYF.

In its sample, this clone was seen a few times. This chain links TRBV2 with TRBJ2-7; 7 positions match TRBD1. Trimming at V came to 7 bases and at J to 6 bases, leaving 18 bases not matched to a gene. Germline values: CDR1 SNHLY, CDR2 FYNNEI. The CDR3 loop spans 16 amino acids. CDR3 nucleotides: TGTGCCAGCACTCGGGACAGAATTGTAGTCGGATCCGAGCAGTACTTC. As protein: CASTRDRIVVGSEQYF.

This chain connects TRBV12-3 or TRBV12-4 to TRBJ2-3, with D maybe TRBD2 (6 bases). The CDR3 has 13 residues. The V end was cut by 10 bases, the J end by 0 bases, with 11 bases between. As DNA, the CDR3 is TGTGCCACCGGGGGAACTAGCACAGATACGCAGTATTTT. This gives the protein CATGGTSTDTQYF.

This clone was counted a few times. CDR3 residues: CASSLAGGVNTEAFF. DNA for the CDR3: TGTGCCAGCAGCTTAGCGGGCGGGGTCAACACTGAAGCTTTCTTT. The V call is TRBV7-8, the J call TRBJ1-1; unclear D gene. V gave up 0 bases and J gave up 2 bases, with 10 bases separating them. In germline, CDR1 is SGHVS, CDR2 FQNEAQ. This CDR3 contains 15 residues.

This clone has a count of ten or more. The rearrangement links TRBV6-6 to TRBJ2-2; 8 nucleotides align to TRBD2. The germline CDR1 and CDR2 sequences are MNHNY and SVGAGI (reference sequence). The CDR3 consists of 16 residues. J lost 0 bases, V lost 4 bases, and 4 bases had no gene match. This CDR3 reads CASSSGRGANTGELFF. CDR3 in DNA: TGTGCCAGCAGTTCCGGGAGGGGAGCGAACACCGGGGAGCTGTTTTTT.

The J gene is TRBJ2-1, the V gene TRBV27, with 12 bases identical to TRBD2. This CDR3 is built from 17 residues. Germline CDR1 reads MNHEY; CDR2 reads SMNVEV (reference sequence). With V trimmed by 2 bases and J by 9 bases, 11 bases remained unmatched. CDR3 loop: CASSLPNLAGGRGEQFF. The CDR3 nucleotides read TGTGCCAGCAGTTTACCTAACCTAGCGGGAGGGCGTGGTGAGCAGTTCTTC.

This clone came up a few times. The chain links TRBV6-2 or TRBV6-3 to TRBJ1-2; TRBD1 aligns across 7 bases. Germline assignment: CDR1 MNHEY and CDR2 SVGEGT. The CDR3 is made up of 13 amino acids. V was clipped by 2 bases and J by 3 bases; unmatched bases: 0. The CDR3 reads CASSYDRDYGYTF. DNA of the CDR3: TGTGCCAGCAGTTACGACAGGGACTATGGCTACACCTTC.

The rearrangement uses TRBV6-1 and TRBJ2-3, with a possible D match to TRBD2 (7 bases). V lost 2 bases, J lost 0 bases, and 24 bases lay in between. The CDR3 runs 20 residues. The germline CDR1 and CDR2 sequences are MNHNS and SASEGT. CDR3 sequence (DNA): TGTGCCAGCAGTGAACCTATAGGGGGGGGAAATACATTAAGCACAGATACGCAGTATTTT. Its translation: CASSEPIGGGNTLSTDTQYF.

This clone was detected once. The chain links TRBV27 to TRBJ2-3; no clear D. This CDR3 is built from 12 residues. CDR1 and CDR2 from the germline V gene are MNHEY and SMNVEV (reference sequence). V was trimmed by 6 bases and J by 7 bases, leaving 11 bases between them. CDR3 amino acids: CASRSVENTQYF. Written as DNA, the CDR3 is TGTGCCAGCAGGTCGGTAGAAAATACGCAGTATTTT.

This rearrangement joins TRBV2 to TRBJ1-5; 9 bases are a match to TRBD1. V gave up 5 bases and J gave up 3 bases; unmatched junction bases: 5. Germline lookup yields CDR1 SNHLY and CDR2 FYNNEI. The CDR3 covers 15 residues. CDR3 nucleotides: TGTGCCAGCAGTAGGACAGGGGTTGACAATCAGCCCCAGCATTTT. As protein: CASSRTGVDNQPQHF.

The chain links TRBV5-6 to TRBJ1-2, with a possible D match to TRBD1 (5 bases). This CDR3 has 14 amino acids. Germline V lookup: CDR1 SGHDT, CDR2 YYEEEE. The V and J ends lost 4 bases and 6 bases respectively, with 16 bases between them. CDR3 protein: CASSPTLQGNGYTF. The CDR3 coding sequence is TGTGCCAGCAGCCCAACCCTTCAGGGAAATGGCTACACCTTC.

This clone appeared once. V usage is TRBV7-6 and J usage is TRBJ1-2; possible D gene TRBD1, 6 bases. This CDR3 is 15 amino acids long. The germline gives CDR1 SGHVS, CDR2 FNYEAQ. Trimming took off 3 bases at V and 8 bases at J, with 19 bases between the two ends. CDR3 coding DNA: TGTGCCAGCAGCTTGGGAGGGACGGAGGGGGGAGGCTACACCTTC. Translated, it gives CASSLGGTEGGGYTF. The full variable domain, in which reference TRBV7-6 and TRBJ1-2 provide the parts outside the CDR3, is GAGVSQSPRYKVTKRGQDVALRCDPISGHVSLYWYRQALGQGPEFLTYFNYEAQQDKSGLPNDRFSAERPEGSISTLTIQRTEQRDSAMYRCASSLGGTEGGGYTFGSGTRLTVV.

In its sample, this clone was seen many times. The chain is built from TRBV2 and TRBJ1-3, with a tentative D call TRBD1 (6 bases). This CDR3 comprises 17 residues. V lost 1 base and J lost 0, with 13 bases in between. Germline-derived CDR1 and CDR2 are SNHLY and FYNNEI. The CDR3 coding sequence is TGTGCCAGCAGTGAAGTACGGGGGGCTCACTCTGGAAACACCATATATTTT. This translates into CASSEVRGAHSGNTIYF.

CDR3 sequence: CASRKTSGIANEQFF. As DNA, the CDR3 is TGTGCCAGCAGAAAGACTAGCGGGATAGCCAATGAGCAGTTCTTC. The V gene is TRBV7-8, the J gene TRBJ2-1, with 11 bases lining up with TRBD2. This CDR3 has 15 amino acids. In germline, CDR1 is SGHVS, CDR2 FQNEAQ. Trimming at V came to 6 bases and at J to 6 bases, leaving 7 bases not matched to a gene. Based on the CDR3 plus reference TRBV7-8 and TRBJ2-1, the full variable domain is GAGVSQSPRYKVAKRGQDVALRCDPISGHVSLFWYQQALGQGPEFLTYFQNEAQLDKSGLPSDRFFAERPEGSVSTLKIQRTQQEDSAVYLCASRKTSGIANEQFFGPGTRLTVL.

This rearrangement joins TRBV6-6 to TRBJ1-2; 8 bases match TRBD1. This CDR3 spans 14 amino acids. The germline V gene has CDR1 MNHNY and CDR2 SVGAGI (reference sequence). The junction had 3 bases not matched to a gene; V was cut back by 6 bases and J by 0 bases. This CDR3 is CASRLDRANYGYTF. CDR3 DNA sequence: TGTGCCAGCAGATTGGACAGGGCTAACTATGGCTACACCTTC.

The CDR3: CASSLSLRLAYQETQYF. CDR3 coding DNA: TGTGCCAGCAGTTTATCCCTACGACTAGCGTACCAAGAGACCCAGTACTTC. The rearrangement uses TRBV27 and TRBJ2-5; 8 positions agree with TRBD2. This CDR3 spans 17 amino acids. V lost 0 bases and J lost 0; bases outside the gene matches: 6. The V gene's germline CDR1 is MNHEY and CDR2 SMNVEV (reference sequence).

The chain joins TRBV4-3 to TRBJ2-1, with 7 nucleotides matching TRBD2. V lost 0 bases, J lost 6 bases, and 8 bases stayed unmatched. CDR3 size: 16 residues. Germline CDR1 and CDR2: LGHNA and YSLEER. The CDR3, as DNA: TGCGCCAGCAGCCAAGAGGCAGCGGGGCCCCGCAATGAGCAGTTCTTC. Translation gives CASSQEAAGPRNEQFF.

The V and J genes are TRBV4-1 and TRBJ2-7; 7 positions agree with TRBD1. This CDR3 region has 14 residues. Germline V gives CDR1 MGHRA, CDR2 YSYEKL. J gave up 2 bases and V 4 bases, and 5 bases lay outside the gene matches. CDR3 nucleotide sequence: TGCGCCAGCAGCCCACCGGACAGGACCTACGAGCAGTACTTC. Translated: CASSPPDRTYEQYF.

The V call is TRBV6-2 or TRBV6-3, the J call TRBJ1-1; D might be TRBD1 (6 bases). The CDR3 length is 17 residues. The V end lost 4 bases, the J end lost 0 bases, and 18 bases lay between the germline ends. The germline gives CDR1 MNHEY, CDR2 SVGEGT. The CDR3 reads CASSSPMTGLLNTEAFF. In DNA, the CDR3 is TGTGCCAGCAGTTCTCCGATGACAGGCCTTCTGAACACTGAAGCTTTCTTT.